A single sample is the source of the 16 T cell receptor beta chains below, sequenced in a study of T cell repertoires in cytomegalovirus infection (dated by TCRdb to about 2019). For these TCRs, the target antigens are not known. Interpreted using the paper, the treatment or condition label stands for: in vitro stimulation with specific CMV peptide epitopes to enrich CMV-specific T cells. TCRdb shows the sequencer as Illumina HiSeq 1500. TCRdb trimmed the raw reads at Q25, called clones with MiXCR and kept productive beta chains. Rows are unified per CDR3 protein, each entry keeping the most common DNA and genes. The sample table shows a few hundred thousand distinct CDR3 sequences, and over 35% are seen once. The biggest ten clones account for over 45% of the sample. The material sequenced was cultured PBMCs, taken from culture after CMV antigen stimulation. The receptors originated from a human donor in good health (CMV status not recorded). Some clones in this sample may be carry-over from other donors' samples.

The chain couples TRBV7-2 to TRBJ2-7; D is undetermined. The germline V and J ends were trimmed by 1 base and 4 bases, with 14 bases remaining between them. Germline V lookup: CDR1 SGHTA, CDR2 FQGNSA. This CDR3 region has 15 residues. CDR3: CASSLGVSIGYEQYF. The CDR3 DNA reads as TGTGCCAGCAGCTTAGGTGTCTCGATAGGGTACGAGCAGTACTTC.

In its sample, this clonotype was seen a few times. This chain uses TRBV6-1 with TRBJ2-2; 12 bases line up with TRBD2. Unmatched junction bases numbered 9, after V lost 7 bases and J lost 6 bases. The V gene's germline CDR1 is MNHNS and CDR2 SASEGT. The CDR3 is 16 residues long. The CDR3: CASTPLAGGPAGELFF. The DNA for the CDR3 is TGTGCCAGCACCCCCCTAGCGGGAGGGCCCGCCGGGGAGCTGTTTTTT.

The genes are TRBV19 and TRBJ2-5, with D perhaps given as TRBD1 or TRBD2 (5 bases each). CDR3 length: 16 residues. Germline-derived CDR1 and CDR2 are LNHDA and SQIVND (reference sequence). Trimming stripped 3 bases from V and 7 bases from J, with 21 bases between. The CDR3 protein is CASSIFSTGRQGTQYF. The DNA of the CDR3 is TGTGCCAGTAGTATCTTTAGTACGGGACGGCAGGGGACCCAGTACTTC.

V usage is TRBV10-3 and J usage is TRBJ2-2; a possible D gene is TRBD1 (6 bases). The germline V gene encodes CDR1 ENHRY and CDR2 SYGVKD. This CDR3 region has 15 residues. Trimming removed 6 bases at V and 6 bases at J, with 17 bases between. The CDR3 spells CAIRNTGLAAGELFF. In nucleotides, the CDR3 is TGTGCCATCAGGAATACAGGGTTGGCGGCCGGGGAGCTGTTTTTT.

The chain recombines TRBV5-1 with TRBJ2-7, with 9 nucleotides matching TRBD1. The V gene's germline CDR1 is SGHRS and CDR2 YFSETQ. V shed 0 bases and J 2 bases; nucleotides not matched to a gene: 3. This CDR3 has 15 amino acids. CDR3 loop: CASSLAGDRAYEQYF. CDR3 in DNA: TGCGCCAGCAGCTTGGCCGGGGACAGGGCCTACGAGCAGTACTTC. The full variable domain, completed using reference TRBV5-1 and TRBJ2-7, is KAGVTQTPRYLIKTRGQQVTLSCSPISGHRSVSWYQQTPGQGLQFLFEYFSETQRNKGNFPGRFSGRQFSNSRSEMNVSTLELGDSALYLCASSLAGDRAYEQYFGPGTRLTVT.

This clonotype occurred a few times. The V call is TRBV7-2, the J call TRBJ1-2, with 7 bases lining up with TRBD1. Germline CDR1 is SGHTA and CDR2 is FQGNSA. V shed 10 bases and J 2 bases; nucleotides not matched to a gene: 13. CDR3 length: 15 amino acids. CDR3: CATGLGTAWNYGYTF. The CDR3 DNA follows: TGTGCCACCGGACTCGGGACAGCTTGGAACTATGGCTACACCTTC.

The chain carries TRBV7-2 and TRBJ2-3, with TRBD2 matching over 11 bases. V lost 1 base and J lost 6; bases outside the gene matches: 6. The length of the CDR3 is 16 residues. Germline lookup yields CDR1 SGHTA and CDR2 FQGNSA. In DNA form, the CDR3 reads TGTGCCAGCAGCTTAGAGACTAGCGGGACCTTGGATACGCAGTATTTT. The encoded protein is CASSLETSGTLDTQYF. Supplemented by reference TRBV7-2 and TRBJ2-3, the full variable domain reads GAGVSQSPSNKVTEKGKDVELRCDPISGHTALYWYRQSLGQGLEFLIYFQGNSAPDKSGLPSDRFSAERTGGSVSTLTIQRTQQEDSAVYLCASSLETSGTLDTQYFGPGTRLTVL.

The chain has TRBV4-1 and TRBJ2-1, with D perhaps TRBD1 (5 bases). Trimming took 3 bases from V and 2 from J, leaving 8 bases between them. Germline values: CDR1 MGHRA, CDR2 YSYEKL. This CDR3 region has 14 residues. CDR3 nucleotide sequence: TGCGCCAGCAGCCACCGGACAACCTACAATGAGCAGTTCTTC. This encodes CASSHRTTYNEQFF.

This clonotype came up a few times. DNA of the CDR3: TGTGCCAGCAGCTCGTGGATGGTAGCGGGAGGGCCCCAGTACTTC. The encoded protein is CASSSWMVAGGPQYF. V is TRBV7-6 and J is TRBJ2-7; 11 positions agree with TRBD2. This CDR3 spans 15 amino acids. Germline-derived CDR1 and CDR2 are SGHVS and FNYEAQ. V trimming: 4 bases; J trimming: 10 bases; junction bases outside the gene matches: 12.

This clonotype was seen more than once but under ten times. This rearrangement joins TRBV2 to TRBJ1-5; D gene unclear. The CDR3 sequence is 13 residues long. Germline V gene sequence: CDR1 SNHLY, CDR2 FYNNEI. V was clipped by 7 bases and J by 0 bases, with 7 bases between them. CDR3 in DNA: TGTGCCAGCAAGGAGGTTAGCAATCAGCCCCAGCATTTT. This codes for CASKEVSNQPQHF.

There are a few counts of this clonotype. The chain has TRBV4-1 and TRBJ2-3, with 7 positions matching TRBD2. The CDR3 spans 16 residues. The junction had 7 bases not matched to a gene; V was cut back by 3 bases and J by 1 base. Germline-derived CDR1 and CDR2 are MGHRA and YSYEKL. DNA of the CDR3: TGCGCCAGCAGCCATCGGGGAGGGGATGGCACAGATACGCAGTATTTT. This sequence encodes CASSHRGGDGTDTQYF.

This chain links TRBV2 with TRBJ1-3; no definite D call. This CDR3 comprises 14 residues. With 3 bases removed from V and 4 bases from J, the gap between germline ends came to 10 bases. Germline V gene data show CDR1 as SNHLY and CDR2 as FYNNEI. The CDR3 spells CASSETVTGNTIYF. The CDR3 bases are TGTGCCAGCAGTGAGACGGTTACGGGAAACACCATATATTTT.

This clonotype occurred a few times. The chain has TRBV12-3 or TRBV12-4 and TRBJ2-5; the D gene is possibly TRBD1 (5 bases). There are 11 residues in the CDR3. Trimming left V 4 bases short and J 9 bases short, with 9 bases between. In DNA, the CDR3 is TGTGCCAGCAGTTCCGGACATTCCCAGTACTTC. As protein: CASSSGHSQYF.

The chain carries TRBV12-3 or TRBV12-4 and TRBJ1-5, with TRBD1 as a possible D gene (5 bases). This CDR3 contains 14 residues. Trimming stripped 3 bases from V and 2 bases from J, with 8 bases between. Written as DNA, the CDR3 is TGTGCCAGCAGTTTCCGCAGGGGCAATCAGCCCCAGCATTTT. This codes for CASSFRRGNQPQHF.

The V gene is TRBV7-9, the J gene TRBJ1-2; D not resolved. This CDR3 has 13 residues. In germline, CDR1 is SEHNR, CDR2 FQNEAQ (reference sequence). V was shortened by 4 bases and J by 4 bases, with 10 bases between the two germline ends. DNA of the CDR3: TGTGCCAGCAGCTCCGAGCCCGCCTATGGCTACACCTTC. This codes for CASSSEPAYGYTF.

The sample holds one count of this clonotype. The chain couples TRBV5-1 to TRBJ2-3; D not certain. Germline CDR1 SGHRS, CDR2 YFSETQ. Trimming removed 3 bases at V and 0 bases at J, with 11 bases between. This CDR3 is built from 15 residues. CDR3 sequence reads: CASSWGTSSTDTQYF. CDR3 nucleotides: TGCGCCAGCAGCTGGGGTACTTCTAGCACAGATACGCAGTATTTT. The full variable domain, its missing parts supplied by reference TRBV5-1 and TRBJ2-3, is KAGVTQTPRYLIKTRGQQVTLSCSPISGHRSVSWYQQTPGQGLQFLFEYFSETQRNKGNFPGRFSGRQFSNSRSEMNVSTLELGDSALYLCASSWGTSSTDTQYFGPGTRLTVL.